The clone carrying this T cell receptor beta chain is a singleton in its sample. The antigen is not known. The data originate from a study of T cell responses to AZD1222 COVID-19 vaccine. Study-wide results and caveats: Nearly half of unique spike-specific TCRs reportedly avoided B.1.351 and B.1.1.7 mutated regions.

The ends were cut back, 6 bases at V and 7 bases at J, with 10 bases in the middle. CDR3 length: 12 amino acids. CDR1 is WNHNN and CDR2 is SYGVQD in the germline V gene (reference sequence). TCRdb keeps only in-frame clones here, not all; method: immunoSEQ multiplex PCR. The data show about 83,000 clones, 85% to 95% seen once. This TCR was sampled from an adult in good health. Sequenced material: peripheral blood, taken on day 0 of MenACWY control vaccination. The chain uses TRBV10-1 and TRBJ2-1; D is undetermined. The CDR3 coding sequence is TGCGCCAGCAGCTCGGTAGGGAATGAGCAGTTCTTC. It yields the protein CASSSVGNEQFF.